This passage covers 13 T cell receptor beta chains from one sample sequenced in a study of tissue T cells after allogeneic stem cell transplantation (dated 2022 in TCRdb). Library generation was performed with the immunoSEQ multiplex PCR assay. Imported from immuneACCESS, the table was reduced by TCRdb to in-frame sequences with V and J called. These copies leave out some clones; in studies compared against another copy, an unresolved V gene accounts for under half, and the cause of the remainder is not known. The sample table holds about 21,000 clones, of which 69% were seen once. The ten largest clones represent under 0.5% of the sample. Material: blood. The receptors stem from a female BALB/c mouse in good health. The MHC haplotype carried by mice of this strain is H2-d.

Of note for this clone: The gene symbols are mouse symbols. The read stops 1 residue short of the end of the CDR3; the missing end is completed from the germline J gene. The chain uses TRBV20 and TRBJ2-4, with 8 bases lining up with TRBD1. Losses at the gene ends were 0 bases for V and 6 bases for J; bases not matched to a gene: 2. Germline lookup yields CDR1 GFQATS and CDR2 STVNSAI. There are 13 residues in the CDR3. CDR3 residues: CGARETGANTLYF. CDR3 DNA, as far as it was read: TGTGGTGCTAGGGAGACAGGGGCGAACACCTTGTAC.

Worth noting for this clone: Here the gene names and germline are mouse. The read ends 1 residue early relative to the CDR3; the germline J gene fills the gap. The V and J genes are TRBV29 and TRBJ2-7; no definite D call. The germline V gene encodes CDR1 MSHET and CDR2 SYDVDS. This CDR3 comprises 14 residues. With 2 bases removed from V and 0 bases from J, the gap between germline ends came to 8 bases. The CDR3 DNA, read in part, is TGTGCTAGCAGTTTACCGGAAAACTCCTATGAACAGTAC. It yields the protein CASSLPENSYEQY. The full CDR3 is CASSLPENSYEQYF. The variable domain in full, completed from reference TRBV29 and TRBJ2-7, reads DMKVTQMPRYLIKRMGENVLLECGQDMSHETMYWYRQDPGLGLQLIYISYDVDSNSEGDIPKGYRVSRKKREHFSLILDSAKTNQTSVYFCASSLPENSYEQYFGPGTRLTVL.

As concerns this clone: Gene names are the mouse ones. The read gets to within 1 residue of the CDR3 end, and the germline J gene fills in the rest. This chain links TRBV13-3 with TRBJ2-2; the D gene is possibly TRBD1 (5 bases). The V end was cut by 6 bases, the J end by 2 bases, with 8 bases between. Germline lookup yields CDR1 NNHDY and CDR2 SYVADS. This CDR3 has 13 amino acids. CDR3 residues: CASKTANTGQLYF. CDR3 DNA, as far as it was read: TGTGCCAGCAAGACAGCGAACACCGGGCAGCTCTAC.

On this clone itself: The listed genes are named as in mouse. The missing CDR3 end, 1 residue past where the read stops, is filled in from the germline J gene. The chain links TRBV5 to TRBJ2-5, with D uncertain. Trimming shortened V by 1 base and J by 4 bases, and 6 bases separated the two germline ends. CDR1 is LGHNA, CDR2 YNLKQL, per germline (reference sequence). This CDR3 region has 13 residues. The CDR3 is CASSQVTEDTQYF. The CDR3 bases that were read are TGTGCCAGCAGCCAAGTCACAGAAGACACCCAGTAC.

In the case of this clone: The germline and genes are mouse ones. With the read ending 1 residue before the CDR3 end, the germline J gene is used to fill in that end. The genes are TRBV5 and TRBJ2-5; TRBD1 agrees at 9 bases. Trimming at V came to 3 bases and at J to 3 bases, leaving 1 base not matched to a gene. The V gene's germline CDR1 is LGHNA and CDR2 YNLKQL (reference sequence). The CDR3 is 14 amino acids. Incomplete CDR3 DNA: TGTGCCAGCAGCCACGGGACAGGGCAAGACACCCAGTAC. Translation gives CASSHGTGQDTQY. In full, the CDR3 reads CASSHGTGQDTQYF.

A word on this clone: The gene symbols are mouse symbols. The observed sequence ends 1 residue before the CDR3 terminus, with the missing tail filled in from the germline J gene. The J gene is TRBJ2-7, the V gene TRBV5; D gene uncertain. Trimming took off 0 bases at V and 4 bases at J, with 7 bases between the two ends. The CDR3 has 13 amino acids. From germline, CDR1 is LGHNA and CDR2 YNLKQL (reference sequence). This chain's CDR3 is CASSQDGSYEQYF. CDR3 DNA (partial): TGTGCCAGCAGCCAAGATGGCAGTTATGAACAGTAC.

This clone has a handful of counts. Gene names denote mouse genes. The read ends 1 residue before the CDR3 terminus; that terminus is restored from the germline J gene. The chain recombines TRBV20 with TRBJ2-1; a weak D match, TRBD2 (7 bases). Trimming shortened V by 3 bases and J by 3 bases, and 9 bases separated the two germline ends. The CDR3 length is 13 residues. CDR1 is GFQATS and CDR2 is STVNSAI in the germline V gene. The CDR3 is CGASGGRYAEQFF. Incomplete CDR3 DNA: TGTGGTGCTAGTGGGGGGCGCTATGCTGAGCAGTTC.

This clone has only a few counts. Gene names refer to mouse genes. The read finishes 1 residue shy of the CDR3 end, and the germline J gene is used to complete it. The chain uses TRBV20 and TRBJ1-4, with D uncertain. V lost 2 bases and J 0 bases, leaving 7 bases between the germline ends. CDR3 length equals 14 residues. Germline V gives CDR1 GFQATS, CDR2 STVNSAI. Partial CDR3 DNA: TGTGGTGCTAGGTGGGGTTTTTCCAACGAAAGATTATTT. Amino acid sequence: CGARWGFSNERLF. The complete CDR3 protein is CGARWGFSNERLFF. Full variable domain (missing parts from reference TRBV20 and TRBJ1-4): GALVYQYPRRTICKSGTSMRMECQAVGFQATSVAWYRQSPQKTFELIALSTVNSAIKYEQNFTQEKFPISHPNLSFSSMTVLNAYLEDRGLYLCGARWGFSNERLFFGHGTKLSVL.

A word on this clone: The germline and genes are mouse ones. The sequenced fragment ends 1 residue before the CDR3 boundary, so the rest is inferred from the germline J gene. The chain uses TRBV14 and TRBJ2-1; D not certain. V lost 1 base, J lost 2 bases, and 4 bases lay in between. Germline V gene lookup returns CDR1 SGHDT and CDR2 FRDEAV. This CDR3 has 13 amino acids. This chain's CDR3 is CASSFAYYAEQFF. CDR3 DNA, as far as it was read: TGTGCCAGCAGTTTCGCTTACTATGCTGAGCAGTTC.

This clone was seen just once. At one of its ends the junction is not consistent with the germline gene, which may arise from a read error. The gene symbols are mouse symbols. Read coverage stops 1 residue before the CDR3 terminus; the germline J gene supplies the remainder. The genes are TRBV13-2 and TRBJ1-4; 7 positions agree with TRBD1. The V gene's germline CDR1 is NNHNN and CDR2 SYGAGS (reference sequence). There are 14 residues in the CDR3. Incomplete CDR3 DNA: TGTGCCAGCAGTGAGACAGGGTTCAACGAAAGATTATTT. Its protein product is CASSETGFNERLF. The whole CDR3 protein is CASSETGFNERLFF.

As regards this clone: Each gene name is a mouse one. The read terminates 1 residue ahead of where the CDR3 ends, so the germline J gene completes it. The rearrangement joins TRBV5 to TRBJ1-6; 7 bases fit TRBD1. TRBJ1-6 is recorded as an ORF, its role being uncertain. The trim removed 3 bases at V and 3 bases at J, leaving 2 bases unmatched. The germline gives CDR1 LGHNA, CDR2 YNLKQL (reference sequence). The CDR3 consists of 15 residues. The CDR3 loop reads CASSQGTDYNSPLYF. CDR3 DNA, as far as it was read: TGTGCCAGCAGCCAGGGGACAGACTATAATTCGCCCCTCTAC.

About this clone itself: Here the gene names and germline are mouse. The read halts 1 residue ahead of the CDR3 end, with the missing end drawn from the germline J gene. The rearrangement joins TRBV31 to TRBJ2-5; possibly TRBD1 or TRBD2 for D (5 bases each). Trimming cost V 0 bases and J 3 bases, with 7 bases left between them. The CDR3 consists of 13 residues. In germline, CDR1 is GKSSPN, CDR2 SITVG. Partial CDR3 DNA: TGTGCCTGGAGTCTGGGGCCACAAGACACCCAGTAC. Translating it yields CAWSLGPQDTQY. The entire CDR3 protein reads CAWSLGPQDTQYF. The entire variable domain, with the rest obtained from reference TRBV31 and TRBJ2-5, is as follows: AQTIHQWPVAEIKAVGSPLSLGCTIKGKSSPNLYWYWQATGGTLQQLFYSITVGQVESVVQLNLSASRPKDDQFILSTEKLLLSHSGFYLCAWSLGPQDTQYFGPGTRLLVL.

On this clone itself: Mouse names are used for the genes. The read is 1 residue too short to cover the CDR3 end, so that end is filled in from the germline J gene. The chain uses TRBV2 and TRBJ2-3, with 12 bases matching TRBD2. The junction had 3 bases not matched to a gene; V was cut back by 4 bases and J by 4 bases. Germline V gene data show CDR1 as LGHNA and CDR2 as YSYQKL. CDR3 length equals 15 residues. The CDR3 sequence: CASSRDWGVTETLYF. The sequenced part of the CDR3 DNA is TGTGCCAGCAGCCGGGACTGGGGGGTTACAGAAACGCTGTAT.